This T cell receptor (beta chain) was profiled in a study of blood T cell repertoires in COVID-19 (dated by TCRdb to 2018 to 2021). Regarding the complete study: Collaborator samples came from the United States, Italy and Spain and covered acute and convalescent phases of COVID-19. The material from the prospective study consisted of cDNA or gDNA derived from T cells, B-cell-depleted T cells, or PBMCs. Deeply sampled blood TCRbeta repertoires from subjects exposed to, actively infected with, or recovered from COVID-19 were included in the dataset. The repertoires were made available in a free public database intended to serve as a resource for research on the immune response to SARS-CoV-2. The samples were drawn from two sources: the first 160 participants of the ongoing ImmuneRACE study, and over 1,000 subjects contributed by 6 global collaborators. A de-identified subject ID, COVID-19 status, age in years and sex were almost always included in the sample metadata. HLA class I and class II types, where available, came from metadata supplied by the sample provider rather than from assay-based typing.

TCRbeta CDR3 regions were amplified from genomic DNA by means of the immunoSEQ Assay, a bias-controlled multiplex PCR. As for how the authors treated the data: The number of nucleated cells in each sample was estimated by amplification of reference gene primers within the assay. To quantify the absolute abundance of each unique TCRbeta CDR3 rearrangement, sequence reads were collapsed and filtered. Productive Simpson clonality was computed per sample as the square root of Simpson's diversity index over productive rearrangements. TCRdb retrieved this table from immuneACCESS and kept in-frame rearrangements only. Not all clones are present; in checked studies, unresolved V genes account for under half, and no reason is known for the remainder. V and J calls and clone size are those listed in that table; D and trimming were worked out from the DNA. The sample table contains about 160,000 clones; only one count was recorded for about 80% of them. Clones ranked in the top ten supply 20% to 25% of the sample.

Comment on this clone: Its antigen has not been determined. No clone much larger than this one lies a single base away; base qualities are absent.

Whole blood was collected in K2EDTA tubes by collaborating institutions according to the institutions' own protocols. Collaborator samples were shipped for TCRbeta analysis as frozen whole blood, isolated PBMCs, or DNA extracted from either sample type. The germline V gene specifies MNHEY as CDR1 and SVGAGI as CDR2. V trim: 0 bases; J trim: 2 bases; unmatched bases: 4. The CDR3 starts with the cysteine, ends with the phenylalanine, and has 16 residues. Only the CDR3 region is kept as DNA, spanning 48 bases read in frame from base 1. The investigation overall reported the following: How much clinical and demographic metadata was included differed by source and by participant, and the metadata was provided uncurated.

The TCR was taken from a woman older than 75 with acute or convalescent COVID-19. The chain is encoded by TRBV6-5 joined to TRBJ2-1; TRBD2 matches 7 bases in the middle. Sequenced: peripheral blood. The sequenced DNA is TGTGCCAGCAGTTACTCTCTAGCGGAAGCCTACAATGAGCAGTTCTTC. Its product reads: CASSYSLAEAYNEQFF.